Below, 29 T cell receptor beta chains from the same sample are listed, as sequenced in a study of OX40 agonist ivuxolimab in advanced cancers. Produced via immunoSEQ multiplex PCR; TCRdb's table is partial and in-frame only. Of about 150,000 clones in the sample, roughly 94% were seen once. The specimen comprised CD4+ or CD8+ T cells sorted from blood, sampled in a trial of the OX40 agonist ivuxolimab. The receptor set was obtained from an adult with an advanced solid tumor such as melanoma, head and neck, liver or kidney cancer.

The CDR3 sequence: CASSKQGRQPQHF. The CDR3, as DNA: TGTGCCAGCAGTAAACAGGGTCGCCAGCCCCAGCATTTT. The gene calls are TRBV6-1 and TRBJ1-5, with D tentatively TRBD1 (6 bases). The germline CDR1 and CDR2 sequences are MNHNS and SASEGT. The CDR3 is made up of 13 amino acids. V lost 5 bases and J lost 7, with 12 bases in between.

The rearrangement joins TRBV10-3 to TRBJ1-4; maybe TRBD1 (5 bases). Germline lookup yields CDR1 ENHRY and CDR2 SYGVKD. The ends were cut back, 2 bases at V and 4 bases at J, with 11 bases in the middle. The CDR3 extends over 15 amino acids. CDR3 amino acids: CAISEGDLGNEKLFF. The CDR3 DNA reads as TGTGCCATCAGTGAGGGGGACCTGGGTAATGAAAAACTGTTTTTT.

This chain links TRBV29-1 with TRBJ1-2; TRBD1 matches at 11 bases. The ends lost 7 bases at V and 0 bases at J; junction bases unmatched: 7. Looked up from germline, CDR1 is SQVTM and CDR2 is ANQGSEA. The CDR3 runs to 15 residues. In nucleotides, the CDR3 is TGCAGCGCTCGGACAGGGGGCAGCGCTAACTATGGCTACACCTTC. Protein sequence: CSARTGGSANYGYTF.

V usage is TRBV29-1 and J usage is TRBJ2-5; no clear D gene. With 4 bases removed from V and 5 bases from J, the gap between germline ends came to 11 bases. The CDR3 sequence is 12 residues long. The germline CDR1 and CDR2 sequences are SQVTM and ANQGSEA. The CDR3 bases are TGCAGCGTTGGGTACCCCAAGGAGACCCAGTACTTC. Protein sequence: CSVGYPKETQYF. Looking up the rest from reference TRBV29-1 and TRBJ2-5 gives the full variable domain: SAVISQKPSRDICQRGTSLTIQCQVDSQVTMMFWYRQQPGQSLTLIATANQGSEATYESGFVIDKFPISRPNLTFSTLTVSNMSPEDSSIYLCSVGYPKETQYFGPGTRLLVL.

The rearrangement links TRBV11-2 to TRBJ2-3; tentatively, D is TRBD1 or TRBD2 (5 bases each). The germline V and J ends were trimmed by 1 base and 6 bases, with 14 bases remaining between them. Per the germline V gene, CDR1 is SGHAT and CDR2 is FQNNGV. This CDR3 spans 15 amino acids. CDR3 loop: CASSLGGAMGDTQYF. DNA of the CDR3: TGTGCCAGCAGCTTAGGAGGGGCGATGGGGGATACGCAGTATTTT.

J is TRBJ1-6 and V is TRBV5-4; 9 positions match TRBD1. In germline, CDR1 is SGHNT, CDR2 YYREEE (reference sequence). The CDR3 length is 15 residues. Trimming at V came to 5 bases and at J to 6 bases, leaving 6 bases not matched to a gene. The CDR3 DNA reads TGTGCCAGCAGGCGCCGGGACAGGGTTAATTCACCCCTCCACTTT. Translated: CASRRRDRVNSPLHF.

The CDR3 sequence is CASSPRGWGTEAFF. CDR3 DNA sequence: TGCGCCAGCAGTCCCAGGGGGTGGGGCACTGAAGCTTTCTTT. V is TRBV10-2 and J is TRBJ1-1, with 7 bases aligning to TRBD1. This CDR3 has 14 residues. Germline values: CDR1 WSHSY, CDR2 SAAADI. Trimming took 5 bases from V and 4 from J; bases not matched to a gene: 7.

The CDR3 nucleotides read TGTGCCAGCAGTGGTGAGGGACGCCTAGCAACTAATGAAAAACTGTTTTTT. It is translated as CASSGEGRLATNEKLFF. V usage is TRBV6-1 and J usage is TRBJ1-4, with D possibly being TRBD1 (5 bases). Trimming removed 4 bases from V and 0 bases from J, with 15 bases in between. CDR1 is MNHNS and CDR2 is SASEGT in the germline V gene. This CDR3 region has 17 residues.

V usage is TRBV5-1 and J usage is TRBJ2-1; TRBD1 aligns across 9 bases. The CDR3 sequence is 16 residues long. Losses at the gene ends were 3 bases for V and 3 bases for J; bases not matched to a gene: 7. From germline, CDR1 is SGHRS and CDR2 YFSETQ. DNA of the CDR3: TGCGCCAGCAGCTCGACAGGGGGAGTATTCTACAATGAGCAGTTCTTC. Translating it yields CASSSTGGVFYNEQFF.

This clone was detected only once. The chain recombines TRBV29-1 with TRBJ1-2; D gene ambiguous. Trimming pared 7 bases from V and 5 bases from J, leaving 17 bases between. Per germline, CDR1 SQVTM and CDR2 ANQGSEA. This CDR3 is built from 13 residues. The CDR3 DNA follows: TGCAGCGCGGAAGACATACCTCAGTATGGCTACACCTTC. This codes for CSAEDIPQYGYTF.

The CDR3 DNA reads as TGTGCCAGCAGTACTAGACTTACCACAGATACGCAGTATTTT. It codes for CASSTRLTTDTQYF. This sequence joins TRBV6-5 and TRBJ2-3, with D perhaps TRBD2 (5 bases). The CDR3 sequence is 14 residues long. The ends were cut back, 5 bases at V and 2 bases at J, with 11 bases in the middle. The germline CDR1 and CDR2 sequences are MNHEY and SVGAGI.

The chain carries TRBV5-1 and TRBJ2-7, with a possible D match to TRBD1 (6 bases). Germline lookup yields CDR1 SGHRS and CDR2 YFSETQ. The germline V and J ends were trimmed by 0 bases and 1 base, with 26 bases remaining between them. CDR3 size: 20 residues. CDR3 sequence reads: CASSLVFPLQQGWGSYEQYF. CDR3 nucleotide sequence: TGCGCCAGCAGCTTGGTATTCCCCCTACAACAGGGTTGGGGTTCCTACGAGCAGTACTTC. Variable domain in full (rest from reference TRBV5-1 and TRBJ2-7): KAGVTQTPRYLIKTRGQQVTLSCSPISGHRSVSWYQQTPGQGLQFLFEYFSETQRNKGNFPGRFSGRQFSNSRSEMNVSTLELGDSALYLCASSLVFPLQQGWGSYEQYFGPGTRLTVT.

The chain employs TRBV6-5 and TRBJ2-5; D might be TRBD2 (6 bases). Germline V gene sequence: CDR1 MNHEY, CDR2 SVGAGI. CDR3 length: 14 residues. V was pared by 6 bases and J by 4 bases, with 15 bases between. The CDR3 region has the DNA TGTGCCAGCAGCCTGGACCTGGGAGGAGAGACCCAGTACTTC. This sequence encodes CASSLDLGGETQYF.

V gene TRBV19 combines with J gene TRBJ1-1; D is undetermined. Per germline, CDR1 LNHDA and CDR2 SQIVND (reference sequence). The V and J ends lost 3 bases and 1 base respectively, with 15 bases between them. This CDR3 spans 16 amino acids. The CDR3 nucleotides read TGTGCCAGTAGTATTTATGGCGAGATCAAGAACACTGAAGCTTTCTTT. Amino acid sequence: CASSIYGEIKNTEAFF.

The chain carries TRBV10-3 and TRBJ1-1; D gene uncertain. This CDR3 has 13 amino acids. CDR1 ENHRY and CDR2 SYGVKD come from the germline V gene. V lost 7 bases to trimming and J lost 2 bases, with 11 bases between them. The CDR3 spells CAINAGRNTEAFF. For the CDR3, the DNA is TGTGCCATCAATGCGGGGAGAAACACTGAAGCTTTCTTT.

CDR3: CASSLARGPTNEKLFF. In nucleotides, the CDR3 is TGTGCCAGCAGCTTAGCCAGGGGGCCAACTAATGAAAAACTGTTTTTT. V and J are TRBV7-6 and TRBJ1-4; TRBD1 aligns across 8 bases. After removal of 0 bases from V and 0 bases from J, the junction contained 0 bases not matched to a gene. Germline V lookup: CDR1 SGHVS, CDR2 FNYEAQ. The CDR3 length is 16 residues.

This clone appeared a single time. In DNA, the CDR3 is TGCGCCAGCAGCTTGGTAGGGGAGAGCAATCAGCCCCAGCATTTT. Protein: CASSLVGESNQPQHF. The chain uses TRBV5-1 and TRBJ1-5; D possibly corresponds to TRBD1 (5 bases). Trimming removed 0 bases at V and 1 base at J, with 8 bases between. CDR1 and CDR2 (germline): SGHRS, YFSETQ. The CDR3 extends over 15 amino acids. The variable domain in full, with the rest retrieved from reference TRBV5-1 and TRBJ1-5, is KAGVTQTPRYLIKTRGQQVTLSCSPISGHRSVSWYQQTPGQGLQFLFEYFSETQRNKGNFPGRFSGRQFSNSRSEMNVSTLELGDSALYLCASSLVGESNQPQHFGDGTRLSIL.

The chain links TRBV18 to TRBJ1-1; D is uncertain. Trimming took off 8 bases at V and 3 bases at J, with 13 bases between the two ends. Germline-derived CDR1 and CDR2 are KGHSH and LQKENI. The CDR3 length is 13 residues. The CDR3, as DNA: TGTGCCAGCCAGTTCAACACTCACACTGAAGCTTTCTTT. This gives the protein CASQFNTHTEAFF.

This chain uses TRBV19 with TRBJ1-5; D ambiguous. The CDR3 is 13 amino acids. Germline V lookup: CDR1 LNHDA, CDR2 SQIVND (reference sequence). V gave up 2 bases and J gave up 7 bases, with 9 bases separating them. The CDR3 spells CASSITGNQPQHF. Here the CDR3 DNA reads TGTGCCAGTAGTATAACGGGAAACCAGCCCCAGCATTTT.

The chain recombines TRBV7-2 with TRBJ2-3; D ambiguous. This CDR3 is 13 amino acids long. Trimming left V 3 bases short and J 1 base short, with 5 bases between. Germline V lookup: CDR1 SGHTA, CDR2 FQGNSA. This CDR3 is CASSFFGTDTQYF. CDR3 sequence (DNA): TGTGCCAGCAGCTTTTTTGGCACAGATACGCAGTATTTT.

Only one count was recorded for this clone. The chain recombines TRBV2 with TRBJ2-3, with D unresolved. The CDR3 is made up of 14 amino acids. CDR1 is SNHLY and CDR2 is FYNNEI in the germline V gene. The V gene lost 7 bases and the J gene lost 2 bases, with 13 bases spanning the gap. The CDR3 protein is CASTASYTTDTQYF. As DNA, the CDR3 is TGTGCCAGCACGGCTAGTTACACCACAGATACGCAGTATTTT. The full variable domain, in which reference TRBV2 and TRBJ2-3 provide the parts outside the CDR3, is EPEVTQTPSHQVTQMGQEVILRCVPISNHLYFYWYRQILGQKVEFLVSFYNNEISEKSEIFDDQFSVERPDGSNFTLKIRSTKLEDSAMYFCASTASYTTDTQYFGPGTRLTVL.

This CDR3 reads CASSSGTPGELFF. DNA for the CDR3: TGTGCCAGCAGCTCCGGAACACCCGGGGAGCTGTTTTTT. The chain joins TRBV7-2 to TRBJ2-2; D not resolved. The CDR3 extends over 13 amino acids. Germline values: CDR1 SGHTA, CDR2 FQGNSA. V was shortened by 4 bases and J by 6 bases, with 9 bases between the two germline ends.

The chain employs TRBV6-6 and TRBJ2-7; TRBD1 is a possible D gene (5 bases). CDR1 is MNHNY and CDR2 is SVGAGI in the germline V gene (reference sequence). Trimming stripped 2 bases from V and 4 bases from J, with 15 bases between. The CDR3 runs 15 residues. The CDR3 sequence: CASSYRAGHIYEQYF. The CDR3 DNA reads TGTGCCAGCAGTTACCGGGCAGGGCATATTTACGAGCAGTACTTC.

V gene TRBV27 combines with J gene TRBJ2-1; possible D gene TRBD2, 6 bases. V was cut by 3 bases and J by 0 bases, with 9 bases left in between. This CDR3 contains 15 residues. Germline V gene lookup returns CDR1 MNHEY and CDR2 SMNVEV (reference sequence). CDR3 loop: CASSLEGRSYNEQFF. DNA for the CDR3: TGTGCCAGCAGTTTGGAGGGGCGCTCCTACAATGAGCAGTTCTTC.

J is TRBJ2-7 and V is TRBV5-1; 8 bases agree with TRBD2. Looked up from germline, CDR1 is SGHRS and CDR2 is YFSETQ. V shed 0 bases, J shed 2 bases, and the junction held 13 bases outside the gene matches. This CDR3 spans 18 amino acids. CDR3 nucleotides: TGCGCCAGCAGCTTGGAAAGTGCCCCTAGCGGGTATACCTACGAGCAGTACTTC. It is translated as CASSLESAPSGYTYEQYF.

CDR3 sequence reads: CAGGTGGTEAFF. The CDR3 DNA reads as TGTGCCGGGGGGACAGGGGGCACTGAAGCTTTCTTT. The rearrangement links TRBV7-9 to TRBJ1-1; the match to TRBD1 covers 11 bases. Unmatched junction bases numbered 3, after V lost 11 bases and J lost 4 bases. Germline CDR1 SEHNR, CDR2 FQNEAQ (reference sequence). The CDR3 is made up of 12 amino acids.

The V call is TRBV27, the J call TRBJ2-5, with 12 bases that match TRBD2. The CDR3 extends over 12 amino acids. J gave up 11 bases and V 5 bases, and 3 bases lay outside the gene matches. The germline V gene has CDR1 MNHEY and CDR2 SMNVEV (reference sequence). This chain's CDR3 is CASSPTSGRQYF. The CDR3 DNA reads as TGTGCCAGCAGTCCGACTAGCGGGAGACAGTACTTC.

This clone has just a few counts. The CDR3 spells CASSYRRSGAFYGYTF. In DNA, the CDR3 is TGTGCCAGCAGTTACCGCAGGAGCGGAGCGTTCTATGGCTACACCTTC. The chain carries TRBV6-5 and TRBJ1-2, with D unresolved. The CDR3 consists of 16 residues. Trimming cost V 2 bases and J 4 bases, with 17 bases left between them. Germline lookup yields CDR1 MNHEY and CDR2 SVGAGI.

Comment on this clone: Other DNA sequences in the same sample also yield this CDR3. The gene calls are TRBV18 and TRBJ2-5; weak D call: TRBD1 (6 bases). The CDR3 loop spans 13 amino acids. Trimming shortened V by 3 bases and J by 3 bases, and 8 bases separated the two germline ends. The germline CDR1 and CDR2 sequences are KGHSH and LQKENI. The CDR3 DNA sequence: TGTGCCAGCTCACCGGGGGCAGAAGAGACCCAGTACTTC. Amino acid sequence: CASSPGAEETQYF.